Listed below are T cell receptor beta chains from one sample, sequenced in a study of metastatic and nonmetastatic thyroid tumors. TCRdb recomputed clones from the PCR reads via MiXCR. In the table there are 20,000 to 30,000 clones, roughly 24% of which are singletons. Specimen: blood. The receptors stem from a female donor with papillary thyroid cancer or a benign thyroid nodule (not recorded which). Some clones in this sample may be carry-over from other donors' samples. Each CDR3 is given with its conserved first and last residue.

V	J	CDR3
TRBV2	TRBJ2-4	CASREAGTENIQYF
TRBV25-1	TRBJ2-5	CASSDWGGQEETQYF
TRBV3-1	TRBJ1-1	CASSQWTGETEAFF
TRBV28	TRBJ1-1	CASSLDTPTEAFF
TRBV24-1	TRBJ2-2	CATSDPPTGELFF
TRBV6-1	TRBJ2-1	CASSQNRVGGNEQFF
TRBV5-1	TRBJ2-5	CASSLSDRVQETQYF
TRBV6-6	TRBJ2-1	CASSYPGLDGNEQFF
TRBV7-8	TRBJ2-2	CASRASGTVTGELFF
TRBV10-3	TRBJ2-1	CAIIEVTGNEQFF
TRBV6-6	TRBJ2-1	CASSYPSGGNEQFF
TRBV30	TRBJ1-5	CACTQGRDQPQHF
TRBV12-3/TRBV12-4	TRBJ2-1	CASSLTGGPDREQFF
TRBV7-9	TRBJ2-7	CASSLERAGGQYF
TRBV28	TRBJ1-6	CASRNQGGVHSPLHF
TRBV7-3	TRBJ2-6	CASSLTTSGANVLTF
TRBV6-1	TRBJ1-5	CALHAGSDQPQHF
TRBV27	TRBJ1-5	CASSLGQNQPQHF
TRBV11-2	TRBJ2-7	CASSSPPRDSGSYEQYF
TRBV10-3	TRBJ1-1	CAISDTAEAFF
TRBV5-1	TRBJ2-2	CASSLCFGASGELFF
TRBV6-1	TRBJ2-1	CASSPSAGGYNEQFF
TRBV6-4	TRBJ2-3	CASSGLAGGSTDTQYF
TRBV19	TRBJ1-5	CASTGQGQPQHF
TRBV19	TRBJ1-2	CASSLLQGYGYTF
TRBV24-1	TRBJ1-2	CATSSGSYGYTF
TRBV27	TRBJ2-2	CASSYRQIRHTGELFF
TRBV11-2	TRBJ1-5	CASSLAAGQPQHF
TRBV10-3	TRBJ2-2	CAISDRYRGNTGELFF
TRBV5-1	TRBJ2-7	CASSLLPVGAEYEQYF
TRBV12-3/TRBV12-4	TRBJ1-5	CASSFNGGTSNQPQHF
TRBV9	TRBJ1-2	CASSADGGASGYTF
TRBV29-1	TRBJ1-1	CSVETGLGTEAFF
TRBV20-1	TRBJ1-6	CSAPQSWGSPLHF
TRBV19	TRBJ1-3	CASRRQGLGTGNTIYF
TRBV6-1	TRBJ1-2	CASIPVNNNYGYTF
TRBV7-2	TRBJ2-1	CASSYPGTSGADEQFF
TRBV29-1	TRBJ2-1	CSVEDRGRVSNEQFF
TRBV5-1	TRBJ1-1	CASSLSVSDRATEAFF
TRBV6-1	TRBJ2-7	CASSEGYEQYF
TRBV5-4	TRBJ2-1	CASSLGTGYNEQFF
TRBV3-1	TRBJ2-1	CASSPASAYNEQFF
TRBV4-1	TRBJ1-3	CASSQDGNYRVRGNTIYF
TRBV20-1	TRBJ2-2	CSAPGQGADTGELFF
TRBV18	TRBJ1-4	CASSPPGTKGEKLFF
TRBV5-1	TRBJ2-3	CASSLGLAGASGTDTQYF
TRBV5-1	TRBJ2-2	CASSLNGQGGTGGELFF
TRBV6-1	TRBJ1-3	CASRERDTSGNTIYF
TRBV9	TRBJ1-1	CASGQGPNTEAFF
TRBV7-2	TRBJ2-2	CASRLAANTGELFF
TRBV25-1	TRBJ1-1	CASSELGTGGRDTEAFF
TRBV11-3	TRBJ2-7	CASSPRGGQSHEQYF
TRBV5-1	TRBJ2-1	CASSLGAGGNNEQFF
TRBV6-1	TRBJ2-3	CASRATSGSTLAQYF
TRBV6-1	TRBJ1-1	CASIRLGGNTEAFF